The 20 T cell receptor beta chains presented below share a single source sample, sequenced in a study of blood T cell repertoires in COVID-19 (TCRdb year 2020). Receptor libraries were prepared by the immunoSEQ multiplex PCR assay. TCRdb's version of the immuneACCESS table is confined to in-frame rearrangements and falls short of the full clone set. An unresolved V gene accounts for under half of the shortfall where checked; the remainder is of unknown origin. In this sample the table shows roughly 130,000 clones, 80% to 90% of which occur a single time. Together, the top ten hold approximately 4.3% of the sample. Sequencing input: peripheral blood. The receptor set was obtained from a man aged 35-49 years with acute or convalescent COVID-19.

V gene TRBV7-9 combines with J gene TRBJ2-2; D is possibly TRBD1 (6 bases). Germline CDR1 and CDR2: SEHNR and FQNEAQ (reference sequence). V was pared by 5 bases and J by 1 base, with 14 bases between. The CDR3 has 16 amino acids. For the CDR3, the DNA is TGTGCCAGCAGCCCTATGACGACAGGGAACACCGGGGAGCTGTTTTTT. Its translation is CASSPMTTGNTGELFF. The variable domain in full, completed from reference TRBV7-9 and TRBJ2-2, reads DTGVSQNPRHKITKRGQNVTFRCDPISEHNRLYWYRQTLGQGPEFLTYFQNEAQLEKSRLLSDRFSAERPKGSFSTLEIQRTEQGDSAMYLCASSPMTTGNTGELFFGEGSRLTVL.

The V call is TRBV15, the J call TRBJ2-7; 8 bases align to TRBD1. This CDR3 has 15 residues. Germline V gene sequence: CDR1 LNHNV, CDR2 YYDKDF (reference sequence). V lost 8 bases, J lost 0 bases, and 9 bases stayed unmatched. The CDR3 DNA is TGTGCCACCTCATATGGGGACAGGAGCTCCTACGAGCAGTACTTC. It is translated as CATSYGDRSSYEQYF.

CDR3 region: CASSLEDSRNEKLFF. DNA for the CDR3: TGTGCCAGCAGCCTTGAGGACAGCAGAAATGAAAAACTGTTTTTT. The J gene is TRBJ1-4, the V gene TRBV5-5, with D maybe TRBD1 (6 bases). From germline, CDR1 is SGHKS and CDR2 YYEKEE (reference sequence). V was clipped by 4 bases and J by 5 bases, with 15 bases between them. CDR3 size: 15 residues.

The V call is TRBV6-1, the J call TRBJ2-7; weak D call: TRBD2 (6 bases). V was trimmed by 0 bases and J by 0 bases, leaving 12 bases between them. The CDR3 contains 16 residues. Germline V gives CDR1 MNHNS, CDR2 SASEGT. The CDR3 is CASSEASGGPSYEQYF. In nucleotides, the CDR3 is TGTGCCAGCAGTGAAGCATCCGGAGGGCCCTCCTACGAGCAGTACTTC.

The CDR3 loop reads CASSLGDRGQWYGYTF. The CDR3 coding sequence is TGTGCCAGCAGCTTAGGGGACAGGGGGCAGTGGTATGGCTACACCTTC. J is TRBJ1-2 and V is TRBV7-9, with 12 bases aligning to TRBD1. This CDR3 contains 16 residues. Trimming at V came to 1 base and at J to 5 bases, leaving 5 bases not matched to a gene. CDR1 SEHNR and CDR2 FQNEAQ come from the germline V gene (reference sequence).

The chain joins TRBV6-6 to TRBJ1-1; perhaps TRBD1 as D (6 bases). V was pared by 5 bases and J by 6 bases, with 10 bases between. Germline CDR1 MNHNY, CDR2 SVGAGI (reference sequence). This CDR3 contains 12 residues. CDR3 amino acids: CASSRTDAEAFF. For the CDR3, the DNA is TGTGCCAGCAGTCGGACAGACGCTGAAGCTTTCTTT.

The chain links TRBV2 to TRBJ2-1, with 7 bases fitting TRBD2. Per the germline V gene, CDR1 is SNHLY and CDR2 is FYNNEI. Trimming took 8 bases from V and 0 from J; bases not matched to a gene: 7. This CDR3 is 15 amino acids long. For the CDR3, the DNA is TGTGCCAGCTTACCGGGACTATACTCCTACAATGAGCAGTTCTTC. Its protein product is CASLPGLYSYNEQFF.

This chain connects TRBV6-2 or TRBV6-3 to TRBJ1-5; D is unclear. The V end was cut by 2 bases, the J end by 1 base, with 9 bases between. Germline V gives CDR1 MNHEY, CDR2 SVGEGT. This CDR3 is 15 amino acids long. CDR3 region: CASSYGQTSNQPQHF. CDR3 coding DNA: TGTGCCAGCAGTTACGGCCAGACAAGCAATCAGCCCCAGCATTTT.

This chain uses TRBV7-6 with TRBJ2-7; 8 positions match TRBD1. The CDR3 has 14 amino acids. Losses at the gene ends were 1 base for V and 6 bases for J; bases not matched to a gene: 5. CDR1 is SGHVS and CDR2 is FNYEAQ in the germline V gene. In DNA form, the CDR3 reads TGTGCCAGCAGCTTAGGGGGACAGGCGTCCGAGCAGTACTTC. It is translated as CASSLGGQASEQYF.

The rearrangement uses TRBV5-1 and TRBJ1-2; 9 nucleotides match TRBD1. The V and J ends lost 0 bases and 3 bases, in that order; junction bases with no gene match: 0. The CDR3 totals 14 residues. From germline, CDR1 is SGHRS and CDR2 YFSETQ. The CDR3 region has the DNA TGCGCCAGCAGCTTGGGGGACAGGGACTATGGCTACACCTTC. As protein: CASSLGDRDYGYTF. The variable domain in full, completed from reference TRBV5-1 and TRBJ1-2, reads KAGVTQTPRYLIKTRGQQVTLSCSPISGHRSVSWYQQTPGQGLQFLFEYFSETQRNKGNFPGRFSGRQFSNSRSEMNVSTLELGDSALYLCASSLGDRDYGYTFGSGTRLTVV.

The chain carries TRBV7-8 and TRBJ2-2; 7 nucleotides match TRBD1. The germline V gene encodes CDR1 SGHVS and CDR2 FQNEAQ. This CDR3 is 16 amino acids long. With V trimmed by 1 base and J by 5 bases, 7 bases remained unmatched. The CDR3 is CASSLGDSRRTGELFF. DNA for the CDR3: TGTGCCAGCAGCTTAGGGGACAGTCGTAGGACCGGGGAGCTGTTTTTT.

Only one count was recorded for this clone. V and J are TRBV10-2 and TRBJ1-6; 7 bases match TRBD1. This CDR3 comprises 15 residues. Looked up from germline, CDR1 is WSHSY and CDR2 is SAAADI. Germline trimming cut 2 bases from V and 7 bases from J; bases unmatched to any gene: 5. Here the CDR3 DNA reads TGCGCCAGCAGTGAGATCCCAGGGGGGAATTCACCCCTCCACTTT. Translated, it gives CASSEIPGGNSPLHF.

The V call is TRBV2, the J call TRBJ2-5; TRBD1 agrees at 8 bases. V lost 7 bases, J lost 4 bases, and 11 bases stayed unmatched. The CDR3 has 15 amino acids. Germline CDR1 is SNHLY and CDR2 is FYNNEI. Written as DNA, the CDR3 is TGTGCCAGCATCTCGGACAGGGATTTTTTAGAGACCCAGTACTTC. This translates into CASISDRDFLETQYF.

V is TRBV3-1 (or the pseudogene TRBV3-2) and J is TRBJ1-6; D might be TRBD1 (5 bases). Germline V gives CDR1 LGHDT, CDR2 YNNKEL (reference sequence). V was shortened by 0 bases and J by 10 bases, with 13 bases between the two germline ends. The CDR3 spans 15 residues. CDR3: CASSQDGGQGSPLHF. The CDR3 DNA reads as TGTGCCAGCAGCCAAGATGGTGGGCAGGGCTCACCCCTCCACTTT.

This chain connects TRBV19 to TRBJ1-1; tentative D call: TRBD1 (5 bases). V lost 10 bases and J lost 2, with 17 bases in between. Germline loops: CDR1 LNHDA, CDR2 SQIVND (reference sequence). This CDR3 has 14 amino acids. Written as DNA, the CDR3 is TGTGCCACCATGGGGCTCGGCAGAAACACTGAAGCTTTCTTT. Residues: CATMGLGRNTEAFF.

The CDR3: CASSFLVSASSYNEQFF. CDR3 bases: TGTGCCAGCAGCTTCTTAGTTTCAGCGTCCAGCTACAATGAGCAGTTCTTC. The chain employs TRBV5-5 and TRBJ2-1; D is ambiguous. CDR3 size: 17 residues. The germline V gene encodes CDR1 SGHKS and CDR2 YYEKEE (reference sequence). The V gene lost 2 bases and the J gene lost 3 bases, with 18 bases spanning the gap.

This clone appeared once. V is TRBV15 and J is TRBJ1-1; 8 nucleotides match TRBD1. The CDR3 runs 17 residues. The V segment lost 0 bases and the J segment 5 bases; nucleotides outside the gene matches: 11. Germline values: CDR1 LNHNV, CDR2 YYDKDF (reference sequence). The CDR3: CATSRDLDRGSRTEAFF. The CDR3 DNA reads TGTGCCACCAGCAGAGATCTTGACAGGGGATCTCGTACTGAAGCTTTCTTT.

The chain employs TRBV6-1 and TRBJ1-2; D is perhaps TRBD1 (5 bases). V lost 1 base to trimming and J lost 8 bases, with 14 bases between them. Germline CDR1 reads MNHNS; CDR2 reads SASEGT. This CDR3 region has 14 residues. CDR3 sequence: CASSEGVGTGGYTF. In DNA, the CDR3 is TGTGCCAGCAGTGAAGGTGTGGGGACTGGAGGCTACACCTTC.

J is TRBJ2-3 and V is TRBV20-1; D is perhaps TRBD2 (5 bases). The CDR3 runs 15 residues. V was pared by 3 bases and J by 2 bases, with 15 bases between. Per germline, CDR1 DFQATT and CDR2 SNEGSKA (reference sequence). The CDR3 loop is CSASQISALTDTQYF. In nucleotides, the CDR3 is TGCAGTGCTAGTCAAATTAGCGCACTCACAGATACGCAGTATTTT.

The CDR3 protein is CASSLSGSNTGELFF. CDR3 DNA sequence: TGTGCCAGCAGCTTATCAGGGTCGAACACCGGGGAGCTGTTTTTT. This rearrangement joins TRBV7-3 to TRBJ2-2; D perhaps matches TRBD1 (5 bases). Looked up from germline, CDR1 is SGHTA and CDR2 is FQGTGA. The V gene lost 2 bases and the J gene lost 0 bases, with 7 bases spanning the gap. The CDR3 covers 15 residues.